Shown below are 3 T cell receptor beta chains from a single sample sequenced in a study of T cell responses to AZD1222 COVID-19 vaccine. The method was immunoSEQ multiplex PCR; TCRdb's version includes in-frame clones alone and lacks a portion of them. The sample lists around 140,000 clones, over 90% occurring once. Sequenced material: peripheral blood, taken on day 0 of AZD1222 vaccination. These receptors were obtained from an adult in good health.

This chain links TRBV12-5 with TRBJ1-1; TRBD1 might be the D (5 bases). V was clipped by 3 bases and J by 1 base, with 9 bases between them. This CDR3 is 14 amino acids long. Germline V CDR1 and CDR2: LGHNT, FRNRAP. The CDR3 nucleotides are TGTGCTAGTGGTTTCGGGCAGGGGAACACTGAAGCTTTCTTT. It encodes CASGFGQGNTEAFF. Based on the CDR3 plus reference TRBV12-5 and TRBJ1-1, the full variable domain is DARVTQTPRHKVTEMGQEVTMRCQPILGHNTVFWYRQTMMQGLELLAYFRNRAPLDDSGMPKDRFSAEMPDATLATLKIQPSEPRDSAVYFCASGFGQGNTEAFFGQGTRLTVV.

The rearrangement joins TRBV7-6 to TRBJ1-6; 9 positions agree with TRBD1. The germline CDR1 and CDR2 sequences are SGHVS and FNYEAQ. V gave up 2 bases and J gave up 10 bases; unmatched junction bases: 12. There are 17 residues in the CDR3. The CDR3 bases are TGTGCCAGCAGCTTACCATACAGGGGGCGACTCCCCTCACCCCTCCACTTT. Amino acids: CASSLPYRGRLPSPLHF.

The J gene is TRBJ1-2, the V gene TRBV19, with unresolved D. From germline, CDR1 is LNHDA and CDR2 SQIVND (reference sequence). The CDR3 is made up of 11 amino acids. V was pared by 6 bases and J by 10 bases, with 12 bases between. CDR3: CASSLSDFYTF. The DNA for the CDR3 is TGTGCCAGTAGCCTATCGGATTTCTACACCTTC.